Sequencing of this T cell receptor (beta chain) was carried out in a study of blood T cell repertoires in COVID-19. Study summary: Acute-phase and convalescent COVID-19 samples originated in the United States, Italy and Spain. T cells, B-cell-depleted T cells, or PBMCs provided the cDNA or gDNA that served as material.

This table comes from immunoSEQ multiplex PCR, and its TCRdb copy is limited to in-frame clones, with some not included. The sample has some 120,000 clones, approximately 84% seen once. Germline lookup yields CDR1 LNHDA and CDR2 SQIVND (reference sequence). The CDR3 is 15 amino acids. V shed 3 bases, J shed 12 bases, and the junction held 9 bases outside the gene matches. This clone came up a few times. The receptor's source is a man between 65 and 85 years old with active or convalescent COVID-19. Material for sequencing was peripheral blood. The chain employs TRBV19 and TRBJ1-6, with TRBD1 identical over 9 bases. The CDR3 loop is CASSIPGQGSGPLHF. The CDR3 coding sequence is TGTGCCAGTAGTATTCCCGGACAGGGGAGTGGACCCCTCCACTTT.